This T cell receptor (beta chain) comes out of a study of blood T cell repertoires in COVID-19 (TCRdb year 2020). With regard to the full study: The collaborator samples originated in the United States, Italy and Spain and spanned the acute and convalescent phases of COVID-19. The prospective study material was composed of cDNA or gDNA derived from T cells, B-cell-depleted T cells, or PBMCs. Deeply sampled blood TCRbeta repertoires from subjects exposed to, actively infected with, or recovered from COVID-19 were included in the dataset. The repertoires were made available in a free public database intended to serve as a resource for research on the immune response to SARS-CoV-2. Samples were obtained from the ongoing ImmuneRACE study (first 160 participants) and from 1,254 subjects provided by 6 global collaborators. A de-identified subject ID, COVID-19 status, age in years and sex were almost always included in the sample metadata. Where HLA class I and class II types were available, the types were taken from metadata supplied by the sample provider, not from assay-based typing. What the study reported, not specific to this receptor: The quantity of clinical and demographic metadata differed by source and by participant and was supplied without curation.

V and J are trimmed by 2 bases and 4 bases, and the gene matches miss 16 bases of the junction. CDR1 and CDR2, looked up from the germline V gene, are MGHRA and YSYEKL. Spanning cysteine to phenylalanine, the CDR3 consists of 18 amino acids. Of the read, only the CDR3 DNA is kept; its 54 bases are in frame from base 1. TCRbeta CDR3 regions were amplified from genomic DNA using the immunoSEQ Assay, a bias-controlled multiplex PCR. Concerning the study's data processing: The number of nucleated cells in each sample was estimated from the amplification of reference gene primers within the assay. To quantify the absolute abundance of each unique TCRbeta CDR3 rearrangement, sequence reads were collapsed and filtered. For each sample, productive Simpson clonality was calculated as the square root of Simpson's diversity index over productive rearrangements. The source is immuneACCESS, and TCRdb retained only in-frame sequences with V and J called. Part of the clones is not carried over; for the studies checked, unresolved V genes explain less than half of this, and the remainder is unexplained. V, J and clone size derive from that table, while D and trimming were established from the DNA sequence. In this sample the table shows about 200,000 clones, roughly 86% of which occur a single time. The biggest ten clones account for 1.6% of the sample.

Collaborating institutions collected whole blood in K2EDTA tubes following their own protocols. For TCRbeta analysis, collaborator samples were shipped as frozen whole blood, as isolated PBMCs, or as DNA extracted from either sample type. A remark on this clone: The specificity of this receptor is unknown. Base quality data are lacking; no much larger clone is found one base away.

The rearrangement joined TRBV4-1 to TRBJ1-1; 7 of the junction bases match TRBD1. The sample comprised peripheral blood. The TCR originated in a man in his late teens or twenties with active or convalescent COVID-19. The encoded CDR3 is CASSQPTTQQGLGTEAFF. DNA sequence: TGCGCCAGCAGCCAACCGACGACCCAACAGGGGCTAGGCACTGAAGCTTTCTTT.